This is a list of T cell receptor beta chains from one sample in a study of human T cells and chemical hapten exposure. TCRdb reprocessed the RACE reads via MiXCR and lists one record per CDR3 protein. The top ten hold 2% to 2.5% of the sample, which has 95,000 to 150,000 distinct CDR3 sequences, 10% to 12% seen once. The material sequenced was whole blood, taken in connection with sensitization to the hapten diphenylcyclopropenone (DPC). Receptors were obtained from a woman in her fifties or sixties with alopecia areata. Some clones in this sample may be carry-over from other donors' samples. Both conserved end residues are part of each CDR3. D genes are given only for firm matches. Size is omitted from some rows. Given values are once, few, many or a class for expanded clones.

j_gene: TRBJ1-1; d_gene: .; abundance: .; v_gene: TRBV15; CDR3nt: TGTGCCACCAGCAGACAGACAGGTGGAAGGGACACTGAAGCTTTCTTT; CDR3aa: CATSRQTGGRDTEAFF
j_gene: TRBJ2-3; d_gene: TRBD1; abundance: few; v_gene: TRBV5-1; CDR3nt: TGCGCCAGCAGCCAAGGGACAGGCCCCACAGATACGCAGTATTTT; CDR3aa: CASSQGTGPTDTQYF
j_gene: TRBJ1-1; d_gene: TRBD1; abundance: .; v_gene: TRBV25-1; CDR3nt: TGTGCCAGCAGTTTCCAGGGGGCAGGTACTGAAGCTTTCTTT; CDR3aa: CASSFQGAGTEAFF
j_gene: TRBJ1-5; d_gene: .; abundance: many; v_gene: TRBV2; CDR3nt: TGTGCCAGCAGTGGAGAGGCGGGGAACCAGCCCCAGCATTTT; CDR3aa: CASSGEAGNQPQHF
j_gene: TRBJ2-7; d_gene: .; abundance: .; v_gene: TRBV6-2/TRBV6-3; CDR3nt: TGTGCCAGTCTACAGGGATGCAGCTACGAGCAGTACTTC; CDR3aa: CASLQGCSYEQYF
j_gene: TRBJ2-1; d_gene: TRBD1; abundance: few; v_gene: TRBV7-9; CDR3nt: TGTGCCAGCAGCCTTGGGGACAGGGGATCTCATGAGCAGTTCTTC; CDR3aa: CASSLGDRGSHEQFF
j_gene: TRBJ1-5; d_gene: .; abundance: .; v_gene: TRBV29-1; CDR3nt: TGCAGCGTCCAAACAGGGCTCGGCAATCAGCCCCAGCATTTT; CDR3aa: CSVQTGLGNQPQHF
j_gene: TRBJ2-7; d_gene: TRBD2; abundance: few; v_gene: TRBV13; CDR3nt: TGTGCCAGCAGTCCGGGGAGGGGCGAGCAGTACTTC; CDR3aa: CASSPGRGEQYF
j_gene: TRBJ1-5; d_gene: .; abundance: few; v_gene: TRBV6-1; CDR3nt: TGTGCCAGCAGTGAAGGGGTCGAGCAGCCCCAGCATTTT; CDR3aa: CASSEGVEQPQHF
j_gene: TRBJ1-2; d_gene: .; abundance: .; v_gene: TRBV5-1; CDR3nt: TGCGCCAGCCGCGACGATGGGGGCGACTATGGCTACACCTTC; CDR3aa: CASRDDGGDYGYTF
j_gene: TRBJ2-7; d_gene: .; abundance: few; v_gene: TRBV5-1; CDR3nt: TGCGCCAGCAGCGCCCGGGGCGGGGACGAGCAGTACTTC; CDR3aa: CASSARGGDEQYF
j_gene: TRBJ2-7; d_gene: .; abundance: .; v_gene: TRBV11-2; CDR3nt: TGTGCCAGCGAAGGGGCGAGCGAGCAGTACTTC; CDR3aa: CASEGASEQYF
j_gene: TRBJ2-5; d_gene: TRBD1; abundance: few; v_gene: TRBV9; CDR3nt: TGTGCCAGCAGCCCAGGGGGTAGCCTCCAAGAGACCCAGTACTTC; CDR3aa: CASSPGGSLQETQYF
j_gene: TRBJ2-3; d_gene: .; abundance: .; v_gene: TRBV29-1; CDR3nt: TGCAGCGTGTCCGTGTACGATACGCAGTATTTT; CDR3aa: CSVSVYDTQYF
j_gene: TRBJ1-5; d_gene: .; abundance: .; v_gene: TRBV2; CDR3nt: TGTGCCAGCAGTCGAGACGGGAATCAGCCCCAGCATTTT; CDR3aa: CASSRDGNQPQHF
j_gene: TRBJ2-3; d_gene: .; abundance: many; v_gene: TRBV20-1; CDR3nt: TGCAGTGCTAGAGAGTCGGGGACAGATACGCAGTATTTT; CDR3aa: CSARESGTDTQYF
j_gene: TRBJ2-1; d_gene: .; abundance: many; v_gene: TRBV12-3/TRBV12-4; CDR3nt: TGTGCCAGCAGTTTAAATGAGCAGTTCTTC; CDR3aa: CASSLNEQFF
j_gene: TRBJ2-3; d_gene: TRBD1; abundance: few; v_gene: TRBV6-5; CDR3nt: TGTGCCAGCAGTTGGACAGGGGCTAGAGATACGCAGTATTTT; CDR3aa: CASSWTGARDTQYF
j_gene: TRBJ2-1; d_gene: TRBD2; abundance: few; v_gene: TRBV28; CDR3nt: TGTGCCAGCAAACTAGCGGGAGGAGGTGAGCAGTTCTTC; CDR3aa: CASKLAGGGEQFF
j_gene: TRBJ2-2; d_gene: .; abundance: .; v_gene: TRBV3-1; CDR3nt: TGTGCCAGCAGCCAAGCCCTAGTCGATACCGGGGAGCTGTTTTTT; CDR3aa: CASSQALVDTGELFF
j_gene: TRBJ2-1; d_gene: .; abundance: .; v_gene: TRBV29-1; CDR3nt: TGCAGCGTTTCCCCTGTTTCAGGGCTTAACCCTGAGCAGTTCTTC; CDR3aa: CSVSPVSGLNPEQFF
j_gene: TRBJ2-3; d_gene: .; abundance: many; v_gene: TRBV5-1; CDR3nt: TGCGCCAGCAGCCCGGGACAATCGGCGGGGATAGATACGCAGTATTTT; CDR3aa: CASSPGQSAGIDTQYF
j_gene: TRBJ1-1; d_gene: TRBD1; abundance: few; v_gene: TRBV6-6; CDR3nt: TGTGCCAGCAGTTATGGGACAGGGGGCGGGAAAACTGAAGCTTTCTTT; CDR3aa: CASSYGTGGGKTEAFF
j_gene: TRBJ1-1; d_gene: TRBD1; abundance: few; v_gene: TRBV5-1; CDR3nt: TGCGCCAGCAGCTTGGGACCCACACAGGGGGCAACTGAAGCTTTCTTT; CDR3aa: CASSLGPTQGATEAFF
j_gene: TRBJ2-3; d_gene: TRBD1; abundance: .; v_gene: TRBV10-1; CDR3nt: TGCGCCAGCAGTTCCCGGGACAGAAGCACAGATACGCAGTATTTT; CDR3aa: CASSSRDRSTDTQYF
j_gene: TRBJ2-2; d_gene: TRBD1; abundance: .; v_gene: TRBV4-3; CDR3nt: TGCGCCAGCAGCCAAGAAACGAAGGGGGCGCTAGGGTCCGAGGAGCTGTTTTTT; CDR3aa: CASSQETKGALGSEELFF
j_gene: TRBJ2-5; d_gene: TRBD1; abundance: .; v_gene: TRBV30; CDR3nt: TGTGCCTGGAGTGGTCCGACAGGGGGTAATCAAGAGACCCAGTACTTC; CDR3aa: CAWSGPTGGNQETQYF
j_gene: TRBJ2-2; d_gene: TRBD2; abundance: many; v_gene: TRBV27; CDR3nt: TGTGCCAGCAGGACGGGAGGGTTCACCGGGGAGCTGTTTTTT; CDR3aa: CASRTGGFTGELFF